Reported below is one TCR beta chain. Antigen: not known. After removal of 4 bases from V and 0 bases from J, the junction contained 4 bases not matched to a gene. This CDR3 spans 16 amino acids. In germline, CDR1 is SGHRS, CDR2 YFSETQ. Use of 60 Vbeta and 13 Jbeta primers characterized the PCR. Using immunoSEQ multiplex PCR, the repertoire was profiled, and TCRdb retains in-frame clones only, with some absent. The table shows some 200,000 clones, with approximately 78% occurring only once. This sample is drawn from a study of cytomegalovirus exposure and HLA in healthy donors. Study-level findings and limits: A later analysis reportedly identified an Asian-associated ancestry cluster as carrying fewer N-insertions than the approximately 670-donor mean. Most of the TCR beta V segments (in an earlier analysis) were productive either about 90% or about 30% of the time. Presence/absence analyses treated sequencing depth as roughly uniform across donors.

The chain carries TRBV5-1 and TRBJ2-7; 13 bases align to TRBD2. The specimen was PBMCs. The source of this sequence is a woman aged 40-49 years in good health and CMV-seronegative. This CDR3 reads CASSAGLAGSSYEQYF. The CDR3 bases are TGCGCCAGCAGCGCGGGACTAGCGGGAAGCTCCTACGAGCAGTACTTC. The full variable domain, in which reference TRBV5-1 and TRBJ2-7 provide the parts outside the CDR3, is KAGVTQTPRYLIKTRGQQVTLSCSPISGHRSVSWYQQTPGQGLQFLFEYFSETQRNKGNFPGRFSGRQFSNSRSEMNVSTLELGDSALYLCASSAGLAGSSYEQYFGPGTRLTVT.